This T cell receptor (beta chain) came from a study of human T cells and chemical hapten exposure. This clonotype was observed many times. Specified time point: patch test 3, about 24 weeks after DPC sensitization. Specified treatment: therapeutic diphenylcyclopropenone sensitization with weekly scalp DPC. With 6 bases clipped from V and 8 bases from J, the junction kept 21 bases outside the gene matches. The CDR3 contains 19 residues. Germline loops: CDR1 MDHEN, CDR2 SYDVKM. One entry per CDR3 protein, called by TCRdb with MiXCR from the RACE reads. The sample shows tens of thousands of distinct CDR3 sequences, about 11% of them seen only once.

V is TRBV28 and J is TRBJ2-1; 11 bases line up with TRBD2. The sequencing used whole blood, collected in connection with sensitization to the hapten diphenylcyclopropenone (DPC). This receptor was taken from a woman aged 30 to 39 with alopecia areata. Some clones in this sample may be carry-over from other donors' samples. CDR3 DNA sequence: TGTGCCAGCAGCCTCGATACTAGCGGGAGAGCCCCAACCATCGATGAGCAGTTCTTC. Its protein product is CASSLDTSGRAPTIDEQFF.